This paragraph covers one T cell receptor beta chain sequence. Its target is not known. This sample is drawn from a study of T cells expressing NK-cell markers. Turning to the study itself: Sorted CD3+CD56-NKG2C+, CD3+CD56+NKG2C+ and CD3+CD56+NKG2C- T cells supplied the TCR beta repertoires. Findings of the study overall: In a group of 5 to 7 donors, dominant NKG2C+ clonotypes represented 1.0-7.0% of CD8+ T cells. These same clonotypes (in several donors) also led the CD3+CD56-NKG2C+ fraction.

Germline CDR1 is SEHNR and CDR2 is FQNEAQ (reference sequence). This CDR3 contains 14 residues. The TCR beta cDNA came from 5'RACE template switching with UMIs. TCRdb re-called the 5' RACE reads and gives one entry per CDR3 protein, without DNA. This table lists some 500,000 distinct CDR3 sequences. Sequencing was carried out using blood T cells: a sorted CD56 or NKG2C T cell subset, CD4+ or CD8+ T cells, or bulk PBMC T cells (not recorded which). This clonotype was sampled from a woman aged 45-65 years in good health. The chain uses TRBV7-9 and TRBJ1-2; lacking DNA, the TRBD1 call made by TCRdb goes unchecked. The CDR3 protein is CASSSWDRGDGYTF.